This passage covers 20 T cell receptor beta chains from one sample sequenced in a study of T cell repertoires in cytomegalovirus infection. Using its own MiXCR run on the reads, TCRdb lists one record per CDR3 protein. The sample has under 200,000 distinct CDR3 sequences, less than 25% seen once. No cognate antigen is known for these TCRs. The starting material was CD8+ T cells from cultured PBMCs, obtained from culture after CMV antigen stimulation. Source of these receptors: a human donor in good health (CMV status not recorded). Some clones in this sample may be carry-over from other donors' samples.

The chain joins TRBV19 to TRBJ2-3, with D tentatively TRBD2 (5 bases). This CDR3 comprises 15 residues. V lost 0 bases and J lost 4, with 11 bases in between. The germline CDR1 and CDR2 sequences are LNHDA and SQIVND (reference sequence). CDR3 sequence reads: CASSIEAGRPDTQYF. CDR3 nucleotide sequence: TGTGCCAGTAGTATAGAGGCGGGCCGCCCAGATACGCAGTATTTT.

This clonotype was detected a few times. The rearrangement links TRBV27 to TRBJ2-1, with D possibly being TRBD2 (7 bases). The CDR3 totals 15 residues. V was shortened by 5 bases and J by 8 bases, with 19 bases between the two germline ends. The germline V gene encodes CDR1 MNHEY and CDR2 SMNVEV (reference sequence). DNA for the CDR3: TGTGCCAGCAGTCCTACCGAAGGGGGGGGAGATGAGCAGTTCTTC. It specifies CASSPTEGGGDEQFF.

As for this clonotype: Germline and junction disagree at one end, which may indicate a read error. The CDR3 sequence: CAGSPTWNHEQYF. CDR3 in DNA: TGTGCCGGCAGTCCGACTTGGAACCACGAGCAGTACTTC. This sequence joins TRBV27 and TRBJ2-7; D unresolved. Germline CDR1 is MNHEY and CDR2 is SMNVEV (reference sequence). The CDR3 contains 13 residues.

The gene calls are TRBV7-1 and TRBJ1-2; 7 nucleotides align to TRBD1. TRBV7-1 is placed among ORFs of uncertain function. Trimming at V came to 3 bases and at J to 4 bases, leaving 11 bases not matched to a gene. This CDR3 spans 16 amino acids. The CDR3 loop reads CASSSGVGQAPYGYTF. The DNA of the CDR3 is TGTGCCAGCAGCTCTGGGGTCGGACAGGCACCCTATGGCTACACCTTC.

This clonotype was picked up a small number of times. The V gene is TRBV6-2 or TRBV6-3, the J gene TRBJ2-1; TRBD1 might be the D (5 bases). Trimming took 7 bases from V and 4 from J, leaving 11 bases between them. The CDR3 spans 13 residues. CDR1 is MNHEY and CDR2 is SVGEGT in the germline V gene. CDR3 sequence: CASNLQGYNEQFF. CDR3 bases: TGTGCCAGCAATTTGCAGGGATACAATGAGCAGTTCTTC.

There are a few counts of this clonotype. The chain couples TRBV12-3 or TRBV12-4 to TRBJ1-3; D may be TRBD1 (6 bases). This CDR3 has 15 amino acids. V gave up 8 bases and J gave up 0 bases, with 14 bases separating them. CDR3 amino acids: CASAGGRDSGNTIYF. In nucleotides, the CDR3 is TGTGCCAGCGCGGGGGGCAGGGACTCTGGAAACACCATATATTTT.

V usage is TRBV7-9 and J usage is TRBJ1-1; D gene uncertain. CDR1 SEHNR and CDR2 FQNEAQ come from the germline V gene (reference sequence). This CDR3 comprises 13 residues. V shed 8 bases and J shed 3 bases, with 13 bases lying between them. CDR3 amino acids: CASREGPDTEAFF. In DNA, the CDR3 is TGTGCCAGCCGCGAAGGTCCAGACACTGAAGCTTTCTTT.

The chain employs TRBV7-2 and TRBJ1-2; D remains unclear. With 5 bases removed from V and 8 bases from J, the gap between germline ends came to 18 bases. The CDR3 runs to 14 residues. Germline CDR1 SGHTA, CDR2 FQGNSA. CDR3 loop: CASSKWGEYVGYTF. For the CDR3, the DNA is TGTGCCAGCAGCAAATGGGGAGAATACGTCGGCTACACCTTC.

The chain joins TRBV7-8 to TRBJ2-7; 7 bases align to TRBD1. Germline assignment: CDR1 SGHVS and CDR2 FQNEAQ. This CDR3 region has 16 residues. V gave up 5 bases and J gave up 9 bases; unmatched junction bases: 19. The CDR3 is CASSPPEGARSHGQYF. The DNA for the CDR3 is TGTGCCAGCAGCCCCCCCGAGGGGGCCAGGTCCCACGGGCAGTACTTC. Variable domain in full (rest from reference TRBV7-8 and TRBJ2-7): GAGVSQSPRYKVAKRGQDVALRCDPISGHVSLFWYQQALGQGPEFLTYFQNEAQLDKSGLPSDRFFAERPEGSVSTLKIQRTQQEDSAVYLCASSPPEGARSHGQYFGPGTRLTVT.

The J gene is TRBJ1-2, the V gene TRBV30; D is undetermined. The CDR3 totals 13 residues. Per the germline V gene, CDR1 is GTSNPN and CDR2 is SVGIG (reference sequence). Trimming cost V 5 bases and J 0 bases, with 10 bases left between them. CDR3 sequence (DNA): TGTGCCTGGGTCACCTCACCTAACTATGGCTACACCTTC. Residues: CAWVTSPNYGYTF.

This clonotype was picked up many times. This chain joins TRBV7-9 and TRBJ2-2; no definite D call. The CDR3 runs to 13 residues. Trimming removed 1 base from V and 7 bases from J, with 7 bases in between. Germline V gene lookup returns CDR1 SEHNR and CDR2 FQNEAQ (reference sequence). As DNA, the CDR3 is TGTGCCAGCAGCTTAGTCTGGGACGGGGAGCTGTTTTTT. Protein product: CASSLVWDGELFF.

This clonotype was seen only a few times. Relative to the germline gene, one junction end is altered; a read error may explain this. The V and J genes are TRBV4-2 and TRBJ2-3; D gene unclear. CDR1 is LGHNA, CDR2 YNFKEQ, per germline. CDR3 length: 16 amino acids. CDR3 nucleotides: TGCGCCAGCAGCCAAGATATGGTAGTTGGCACAGATACGCAGTATTTT. Protein: CASSQDMVVGTDTQYF.

Only a few counts were recorded for this clonotype. V usage is TRBV12-3 or TRBV12-4 and J usage is TRBJ1-1; D remains unclear. The ends were cut back, 3 bases at V and 1 base at J, with 6 bases in the middle. CDR3 length: 13 amino acids. The CDR3 loop reads CASSFWENTEAFF. For the CDR3, the DNA is TGTGCCAGCAGTTTTTGGGAGAACACTGAAGCTTTCTTT.

The sample holds a few counts of this clonotype. At one end the junction does not follow the germline gene, possibly because of a read error. This chain uses TRBV4-1 with TRBJ2-1; D gene ambiguous. CDR3 length: 13 amino acids. In germline, CDR1 is MGHRA, CDR2 YSYEKL. CDR3 DNA sequence: TGTGCCAGCAGCCAAGTAAGATTCGATGAGCAGTTCTTC. It is translated as CASSQVRFDEQFF.

This clonotype has a handful of counts. The chain carries TRBV2 and TRBJ2-2, with D perhaps given as TRBD1 or TRBD2 (6 bases each). Looked up from germline, CDR1 is SNHLY and CDR2 is FYNNEI. The CDR3 consists of 18 residues. The ends were cut back, 1 base at V and 1 base at J, with 16 bases in the middle. The CDR3 DNA is TGTGCCAGCAGTGAAGAGATGGAGGGGGTTCTGAACACCGGGGAGCTGTTTTTT. This translates into CASSEEMEGVLNTGELFF. Drawing the rest from reference TRBV2 and TRBJ2-2, the complete variable domain is EPEVTQTPSHQVTQMGQEVILRCVPISNHLYFYWYRQILGQKVEFLVSFYNNEISEKSEIFDDQFSVERPDGSNFTLKIRSTKLEDSAMYFCASSEEMEGVLNTGELFFGEGSRLTVL.

The genes are TRBV29-1 and TRBJ1-1; the D is unclear. This CDR3 comprises 13 residues. Between the trimmed V and J ends, which lost 6 bases and 0 bases, there was a span of 11 bases. CDR1 and CDR2 from the germline V gene are SQVTM and ANQGSEA. The CDR3: CSVAGSLNTEAFF. CDR3 DNA sequence: TGCAGCGTCGCCGGGTCCCTGAACACTGAAGCTTTCTTT.

This clonotype was counted a few times. The chain couples TRBV6-2 or TRBV6-3 to TRBJ2-5; the D is unclear. The CDR3 sequence is 18 residues long. V dropped 0 bases and J dropped 7 bases, with 24 bases sitting between them. The germline V gene has CDR1 MNHEY and CDR2 SVGEGT. CDR3 DNA: TGTGCCAGCAGTTACTCCCGAATGGAAGGGTTGCGATTTTGGACCCAGTACTTC. Amino acids: CASSYSRMEGLRFWTQYF.

This clonotype was seen a handful of times. The V gene is TRBV7-2, the J gene TRBJ2-3; possibly TRBD2 for D (5 bases). The CDR3 covers 16 residues. Deletions cut 5 bases from V and 0 bases from J, with 15 bases between. Germline V gene lookup returns CDR1 SGHTA and CDR2 FQGNSA. For the CDR3, the DNA is TGTGCCAGCAGCGTCCCCCTGGGAGCTAGCACAGATACGCAGTATTTT. Translated, it gives CASSVPLGASTDTQYF.

The V gene is TRBV4-1, the J gene TRBJ1-5, with D uncertain. This CDR3 is built from 13 residues. Germline CDR1 is MGHRA and CDR2 is YSYEKL. Trimming cost V 4 bases and J 3 bases, with 7 bases left between them. The CDR3: CASSLTDNQPQHF. DNA of the CDR3: TGCGCCAGCAGCCTTACGGACAATCAGCCCCAGCATTTT.

V usage is TRBV6-2 or TRBV6-3 and J usage is TRBJ1-2; 9 nucleotides align to TRBD1. The CDR3 is 13 amino acids. Trimming removed 7 bases from V and 7 bases from J; junction bases left unmatched: 7. Germline CDR1 reads MNHEY; CDR2 reads SVGEGT. The chain's CDR3 is CASTGQGEAGYTF. CDR3 coding DNA: TGTGCCAGCACGGGACAGGGAGAAGCTGGCTACACCTTC.